Listed below are T cell receptor beta chains from one sample, sequenced in a study of graft-versus-host responses after intestinal transplantation. Clones were sequenced by immunoSEQ multiplex PCR, and TCRdb holds only the in-frame ones, with some missing. The repertoire consists of about 13,000 clones, with 84% occurring once and the leading ten covering 23%. The specimen was PBMCs, collected after intestinal transplantation. These receptors all stem from a human patient who received an intestinal transplant, so some T cells may come from the graft donor. CDR3s include the opening cysteine and the closing phenylalanine or tryptophan. Fields, in order: D gene, clone size, V gene, J gene, CDR3 DNA, CDR3 protein. A D gene is named only where the DNA matches it firmly. Size tells how often a clone was seen (once, few, many) or the class of an expanded clone, and some rows leave it out.

NA,NA,TRBV7-3,TRBJ1-1,TGTGCCAGCAGCTTAAGGAGGTACACTGAAGCTTTCTTT,CASSLRRYTEAFF
TRBD2,NA,TRBV19,TRBJ2-7,TGTGCCAGTAGTGGGACTAGCGGGAGCGAGCAGTACTTC,CASSGTSGSEQYF
TRBD1,NA,TRBV2,TRBJ1-1,TGTGCCAGCAGTCTCCAGGGACAGGACACTGAAGCTTTCTTT,CASSLQGQDTEAFF
NA,NA,TRBV7-9,TRBJ2-7,TGTGCCAGCAGGTCAGACGAGGGGCAGTCGTCCTACGAGCAGTACTTC,CASRSDEGQSSYEQYF
NA,NA,TRBV19,TRBJ1-1,TGTGCCAGTAGTATAGGCGTGAACACTGAAGCTTTCTTT,CASSIGVNTEAFF
NA,few,TRBV27,TRBJ2-7,TGTGCCAGCGGGTACGAGCAGTACTTC,CASGYEQYF
TRBD1,NA,TRBV18,TRBJ1-3,TGTGCCAGCTCACCACCGGGGACAGGGTTGGCAAACACCATATATTTT,CASSPPGTGLANTIYF
TRBD2,once,TRBV5-4,TRBJ2-3,TGTGCCAGCAGCTTGGGGACTAGCGGAGCAACAGATACGCAGTATTTT,CASSLGTSGATDTQYF
NA,NA,TRBV7-9,TRBJ2-7,TGTGCCAGCAGCTTAAACTACGAGCAGTACTTC,CASSLNYEQYF
NA,NA,TRBV11-2,TRBJ2-5,TGTGCCAGCAGCTTCGACCAAGAGACCCAGTACTTC,CASSFDQETQYF
NA,few,TRBV5-8,TRBJ2-3,TGTGCCAGCAGCTTCGGGTTTTCGACAGATACGCAGTATTTT,CASSFGFSTDTQYF
TRBD2,NA,TRBV5-4,TRBJ2-5,TGTGCCAGCAGCGGTGAATCTCTCAGACTAGCGGGAGATCGAGAGACCCAGTACTTC,CASSGESLRLAGDRETQYF
TRBD1,NA,TRBV2,TRBJ2-7,TGTGCCAGCAGTGGAAGGGGGCCCAACGAGCAGTACTTC,CASSGRGPNEQYF
NA,NA,TRBV6-5,TRBJ2-7,TGTGCCAGCAGTTACCGAGGGGCCTCCTACGAGCAGTACTTC,CASSYRGASYEQYF
NA,NA,TRBV6-1,TRBJ2-4,TGTGCCAGCAGATCAGAGGGGGGGAGAAACATTCAGTACTTC,CASRSEGGRNIQYF
TRBD2,NA,TRBV19,TRBJ2-1,TGTGCCAGTAGTCCCTTAGCGGGACCTTCCTACAATGAGCAGTTCTTC,CASSPLAGPSYNEQFF